This T cell receptor (beta chain) derives from a study of molecular identifiers for immune sequencing clone quantification. In germline, CDR1 is MNHEY, CDR2 SMNVEV (reference sequence). There are 12 residues in the CDR3. Between the trimmed V and J ends, which lost 6 bases and 7 bases, there was a span of 10 bases. Regarding the study as a whole: Clones carrying above 20 RNA copies accounted for over 99% of effector molecules, under 1% in naive cells.

Listed TCR primers, together with previously described methods, were used for the bulk TCR libraries. MiXCR, run by TCRdb on the PCR reads, gives a single entry per CDR3 protein. There are over 600,000 distinct CDR3 sequences in the sample; about 20% occur only once, and roughly 0.85% lies in the top ten. When naive CD8 T cells were sorted, they were gated as CD8+CD4-CCR7+CD45RA+. This clonotype occurred a few times. Its antigen is currently unknown. The sequencing input was naive CD8+ T cells from blood, with Jurkat cell RNA spiked in. This sample's subset: FACS-sorted CD8+CD4-CCR7+CD45RA+ naive T cells. The receptor was derived from a human donor in good health. Some libraries in this study had Jurkat cell RNA spiked in. V is TRBV27 and J is TRBJ2-1, with D unclear. The CDR3 coding sequence is TGTGCCAGCAGCGCCCATGGGAATGAGCAGTTCTTC. Residues: CASSAHGNEQFF.